This TCR beta chain was captured by sequencing in a study of identical twins. TCRdb itself ran the 5' RACE reads through MiXCR, one entry per CDR3 protein. The table has about 530,000 distinct CDR3 sequences, 13% to 15% seen once. V was cut by 1 base and J by 4 bases, with 14 bases left in between. The CDR3 consists of 16 residues. The data were also submitted as part of a second study, on yellow fever vaccine responses in identical twins.

The sample was CD4+ T cells sorted from blood. The chain combines TRBV12-3 or TRBV12-4 with TRBJ1-5; D might be TRBD1 (5 bases). This clonotype was obtained from a young woman in good health. CDR3 sequence: CASSLVGREGNQPQHF. DNA for the CDR3: TGTGCCAGCAGTTTAGTCGGCAGGGAAGGGAATCAGCCCCAGCATTTT.